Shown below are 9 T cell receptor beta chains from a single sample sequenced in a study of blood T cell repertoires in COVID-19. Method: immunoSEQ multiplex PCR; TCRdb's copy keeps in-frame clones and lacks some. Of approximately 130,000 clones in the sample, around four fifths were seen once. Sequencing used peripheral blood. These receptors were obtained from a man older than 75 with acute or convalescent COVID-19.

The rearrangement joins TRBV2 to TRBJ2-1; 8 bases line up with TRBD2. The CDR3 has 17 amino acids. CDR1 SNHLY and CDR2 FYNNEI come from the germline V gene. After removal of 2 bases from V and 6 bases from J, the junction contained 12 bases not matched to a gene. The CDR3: CASSEWGGLVPSNEQFF. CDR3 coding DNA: TGTGCCAGCAGTGAATGGGGGGGACTAGTCCCATCCAATGAGCAGTTCTTC.

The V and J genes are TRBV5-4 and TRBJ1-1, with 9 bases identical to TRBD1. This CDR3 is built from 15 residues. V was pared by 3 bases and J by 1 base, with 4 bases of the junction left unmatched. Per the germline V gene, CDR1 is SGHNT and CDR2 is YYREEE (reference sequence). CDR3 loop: CASSWTDRGNTEAFF. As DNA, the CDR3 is TGTGCCAGCAGCTGGACGGACAGGGGGAACACTGAAGCTTTCTTT.

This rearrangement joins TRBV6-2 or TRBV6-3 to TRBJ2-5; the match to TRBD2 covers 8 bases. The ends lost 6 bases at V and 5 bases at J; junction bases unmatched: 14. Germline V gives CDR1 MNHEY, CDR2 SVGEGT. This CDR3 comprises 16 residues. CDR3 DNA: TGTGCCAGCAGCCTCGTCACGGGGGGGCTTGATGAGACCCAGTACTTC. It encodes CASSLVTGGLDETQYF.

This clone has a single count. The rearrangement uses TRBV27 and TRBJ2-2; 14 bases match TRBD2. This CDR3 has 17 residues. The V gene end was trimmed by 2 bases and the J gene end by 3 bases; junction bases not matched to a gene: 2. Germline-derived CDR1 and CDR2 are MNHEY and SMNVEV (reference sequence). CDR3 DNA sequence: TGTGCCAGCAGTTTAGGGACTAGCGGGGGATACACCGGGGAGCTGTTTTTT. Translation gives CASSLGTSGGYTGELFF.

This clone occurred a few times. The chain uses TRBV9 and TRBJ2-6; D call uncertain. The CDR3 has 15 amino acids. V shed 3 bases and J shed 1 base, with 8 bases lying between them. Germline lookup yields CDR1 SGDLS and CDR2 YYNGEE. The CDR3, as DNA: TGTGCCAGCAGCGACTTGGTATCTGGGGCCAACGTCCTGACTTTC. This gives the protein CASSDLVSGANVLTF.

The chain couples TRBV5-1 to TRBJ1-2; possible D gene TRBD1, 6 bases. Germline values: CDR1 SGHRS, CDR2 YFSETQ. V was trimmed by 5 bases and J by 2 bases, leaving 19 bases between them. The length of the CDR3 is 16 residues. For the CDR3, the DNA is TGCGCCAGCAGACCCACTGGCAGGGGCCAGAACTATGGCTACACCTTC. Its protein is CASRPTGRGQNYGYTF.

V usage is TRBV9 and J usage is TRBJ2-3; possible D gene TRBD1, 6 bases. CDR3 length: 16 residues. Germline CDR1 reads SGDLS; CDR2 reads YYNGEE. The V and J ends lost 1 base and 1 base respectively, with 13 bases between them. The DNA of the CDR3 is TGTGCCAGCAGCGTAAGAGGGGGAGAGGGCACAGATACGCAGTATTTT. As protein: CASSVRGGEGTDTQYF. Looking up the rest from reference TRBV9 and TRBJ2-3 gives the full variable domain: DSGVTQTPKHLITATGQRVTLRCSPRSGDLSVYWYQQSLDQGLQFLIQYYNGEERAKGNILERFSAQQFPDLHSELNLSSLELGDSALYFCASSVRGGEGTDTQYFGPGTRLTVL.

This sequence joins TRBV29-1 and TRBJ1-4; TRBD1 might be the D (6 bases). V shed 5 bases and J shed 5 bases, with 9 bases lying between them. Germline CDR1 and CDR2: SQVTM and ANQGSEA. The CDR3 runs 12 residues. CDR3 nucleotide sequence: TGCAGCGTTTACGGACAGAATGAAAAACTGTTTTTT. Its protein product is CSVYGQNEKLFF.

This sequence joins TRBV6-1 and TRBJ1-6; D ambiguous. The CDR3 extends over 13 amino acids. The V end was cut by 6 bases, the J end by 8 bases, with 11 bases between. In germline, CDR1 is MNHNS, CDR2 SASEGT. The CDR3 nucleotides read TGTGCCAGCAGAGATCGGGTGGATTCACCCCTCCACTTT. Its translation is CASRDRVDSPLHF.